This TCR beta chain was captured in a study of T cell responses to AZD1222 COVID-19 vaccine. General study points: White British ancestry dominated among donors, who included more females, and clonal diversity was possibly underestimated. Rises in breadth and depth of Spike-specific TCRs came after two AZD1222 doses.

Second doses that came at about 4 or about 12 weeks were put together. CDR1 SQVTM and CDR2 ANQGSEA come from the germline V gene. V dropped 7 bases and J dropped 0; count of bases not matched to a gene: 8. This CDR3 contains 15 residues. Clones were read by immunoSEQ multiplex PCR, and TCRdb kept only the in-frame ones, dropping some. The table includes about 180,000 clones, roughly 88% detected once. Concerning this clone itself: No antigen is known for it.

Source: peripheral blood, taken 28 days after the second AZD1222 dose. This clonotype originated in an adult who received the AZD1222 COVID-19 vaccine. The chain recombines TRBV29-1 with TRBJ2-5, with 10 bases that match TRBD2. The CDR3 DNA reads TGCAGCGCCAGAGCACTAGCGGGGAACCAAGAGACCCAGTACTTC. It specifies CSARALAGNQETQYF.